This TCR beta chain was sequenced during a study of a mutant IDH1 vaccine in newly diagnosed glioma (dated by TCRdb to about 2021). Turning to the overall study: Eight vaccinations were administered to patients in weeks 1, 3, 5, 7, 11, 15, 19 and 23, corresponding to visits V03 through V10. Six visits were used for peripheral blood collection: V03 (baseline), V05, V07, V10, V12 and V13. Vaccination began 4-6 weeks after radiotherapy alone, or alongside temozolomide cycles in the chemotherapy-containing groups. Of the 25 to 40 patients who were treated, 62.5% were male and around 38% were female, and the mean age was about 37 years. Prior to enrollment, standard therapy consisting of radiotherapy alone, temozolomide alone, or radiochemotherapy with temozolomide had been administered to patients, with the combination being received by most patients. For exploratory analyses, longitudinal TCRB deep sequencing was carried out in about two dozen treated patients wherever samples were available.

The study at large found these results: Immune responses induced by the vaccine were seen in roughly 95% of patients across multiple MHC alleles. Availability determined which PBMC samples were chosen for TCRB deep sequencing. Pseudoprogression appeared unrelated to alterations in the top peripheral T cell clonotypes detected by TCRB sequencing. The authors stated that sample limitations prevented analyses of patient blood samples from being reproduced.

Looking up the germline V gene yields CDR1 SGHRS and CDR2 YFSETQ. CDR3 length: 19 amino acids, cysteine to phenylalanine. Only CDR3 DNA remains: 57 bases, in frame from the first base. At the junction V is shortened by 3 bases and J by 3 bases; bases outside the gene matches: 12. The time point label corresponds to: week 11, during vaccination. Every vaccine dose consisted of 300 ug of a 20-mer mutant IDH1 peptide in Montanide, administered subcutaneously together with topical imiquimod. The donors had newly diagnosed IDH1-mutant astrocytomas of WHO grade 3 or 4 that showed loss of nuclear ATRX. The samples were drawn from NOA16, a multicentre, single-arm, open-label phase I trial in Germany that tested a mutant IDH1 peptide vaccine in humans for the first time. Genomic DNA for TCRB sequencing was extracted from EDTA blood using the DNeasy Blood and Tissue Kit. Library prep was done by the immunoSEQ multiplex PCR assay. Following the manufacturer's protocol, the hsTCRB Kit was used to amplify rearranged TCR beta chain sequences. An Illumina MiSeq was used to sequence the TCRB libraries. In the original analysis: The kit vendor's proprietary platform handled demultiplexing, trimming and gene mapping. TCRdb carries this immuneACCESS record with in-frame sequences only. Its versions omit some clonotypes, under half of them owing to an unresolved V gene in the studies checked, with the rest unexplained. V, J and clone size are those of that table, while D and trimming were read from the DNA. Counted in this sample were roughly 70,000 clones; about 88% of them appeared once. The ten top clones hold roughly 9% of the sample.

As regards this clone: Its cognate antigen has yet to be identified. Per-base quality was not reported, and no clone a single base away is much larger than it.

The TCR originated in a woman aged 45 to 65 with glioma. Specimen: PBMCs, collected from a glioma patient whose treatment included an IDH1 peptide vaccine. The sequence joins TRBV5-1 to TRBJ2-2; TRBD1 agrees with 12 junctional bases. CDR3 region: CASSSLWDRGLVDTGELFF. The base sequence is TGCGCCAGCAGCTCTCTGTGGGACAGGGGGCTCGTGGACACCGGGGAGCTGTTTTTT.